The clone carrying this TCR beta chain appeared a few times. Antigen unknown. From germline, CDR1 is SGHDT and CDR2 YYEEEE. V lost 4 bases and J lost 11, with 18 bases in between. The CDR3 extends over 13 amino acids. The data originate from a study of T-cell memory formation after mild COVID-19. Barcoded TCR alpha and TCR beta cDNA libraries with UMIs came from 5'RACE using constant-segment primers. TCRdb re-derived calls from the 5' RACE reads in MiXCR, one entry per CDR3 protein. The table lists some 150,000 distinct CDR3 sequences, under 25% of them singletons. Whole-study findings and limits: Clones contracting across day 15 to 85 had a balanced CD4/CD8 profile; later expanding clones leaned CD4+.

The chain links TRBV5-6 to TRBJ1-1; maybe TRBD1 (5 bases). This sequence was found in an adult woman who had mild COVID-19 (a few samples of this study predate the infection). Cell type and time point are not known. What was sequenced was PBMCs or a T cell subset sorted from them (not recorded which). The CDR3, as DNA: TGTGCCAGCAGCCAAGGGACCGAGGCATCGGCTTTCTTT. This codes for CASSQGTEASAFF.